Listed here are 25 T cell receptor beta chains from one sample, sequenced in a study of T cells after somatic rescue of genetic block. Produced via immunoSEQ multiplex PCR; TCRdb's table is partial and in-frame only. Seen here are about 70,000 clones, just over 90% observed once, and the top ten hold around 2.8%. Sequenced input: peripheral blood mononuclear cells (PBMCs). The receptors were gathered from a man between 40 and 49 years old.

This chain uses TRBV30 with TRBJ2-7; 7 nucleotides agree with TRBD1. The CDR3 runs to 15 residues. J lost 4 bases, V lost 5 bases, and 14 bases had no gene match. CDR1 is GTSNPN, CDR2 SVGIG, per germline (reference sequence). The CDR3 nucleotides are TGTGCCTGGGGACAACACAGGGGAGTGGTGTACGAGCAGTACTTC. Amino acids: CAWGQHRGVVYEQYF.

Here the CDR3 reads CASSPDTGELFF. The CDR3 DNA is TGTGCCAGCTCACCGGACACCGGGGAGCTGTTTTTT. This chain uses TRBV18 with TRBJ2-2; D is undetermined. Germline V gene sequence: CDR1 KGHSH, CDR2 LQKENI. There are 12 residues in the CDR3. V was pared by 3 bases and J by 3 bases, with 2 bases between.

This chain links TRBV4-1 with TRBJ1-1; D gene unclear. V dropped 3 bases and J dropped 1 base, with 12 bases sitting between them. CDR3 size: 15 residues. Germline V gene lookup returns CDR1 MGHRA and CDR2 YSYEKL. DNA for the CDR3: TGCGCCAGCAGCCATTCGGTCAGAACGAACACTGAAGCTTTCTTT. This gives the protein CASSHSVRTNTEAFF.

The rearrangement uses TRBV19 and TRBJ1-1, with D perhaps TRBD1 (6 bases). The germline gives CDR1 LNHDA, CDR2 SQIVND (reference sequence). The germline V and J ends were trimmed by 3 bases and 4 bases, with 9 bases remaining between them. The CDR3 has 13 residues. In DNA, the CDR3 is TGTGCCAGTAGTATCCTCAGGGGCACTGAAGCTTTCTTT. This translates into CASSILRGTEAFF.

The gene calls are TRBV7-2 and TRBJ2-7, with D perhaps TRBD1 (6 bases). Germline V gene lookup returns CDR1 SGHTA and CDR2 FQGNSA. The CDR3 is 15 residues long. Trimming cost V 5 bases and J 9 bases, with 23 bases left between them. This CDR3 is CASSLTPGHILGQYF. CDR3 nucleotides: TGTGCCAGCAGCCTCACTCCGGGACATATCCTCGGGCAGTACTTC.

The chain carries TRBV11-2 and TRBJ2-7, with 11 bases aligning to TRBD1. The CDR3 totals 15 residues. Trimming at V came to 5 bases and at J to 1 base, leaving 4 bases not matched to a gene. In germline, CDR1 is SGHAT, CDR2 FQNNGV. CDR3 protein: CASSPGTGGSYEQYF. In DNA, the CDR3 is TGTGCCAGCAGCCCCGGGACAGGGGGATCCTACGAGCAGTACTTC.

The J gene is TRBJ2-2, the V gene TRBV28; 12 bases match TRBD2. V was pared by 2 bases and J by 2 bases, with 9 bases of the junction left unmatched. Germline V CDR1 and CDR2: MDHEN, SYDVKM. The CDR3 is 19 residues long. The CDR3: CASSLVIASGRGNTGELFF. For the CDR3, the DNA is TGTGCCAGCAGTTTAGTAATAGCTAGCGGGAGGGGAAACACCGGGGAGCTGTTTTTT.

The chain uses TRBV5-4 and TRBJ2-1; 7 positions agree with TRBD2. The length of the CDR3 is 17 residues. Germline CDR1 is SGHNT and CDR2 is YYREEE (reference sequence). V trimming: 0 bases; J trimming: 4 bases; junction bases outside the gene matches: 10. CDR3 loop: CASSLEPGLAEYNEQFF. DNA for the CDR3: TGTGCCAGCAGCTTGGAACCTGGCCTAGCGGAGTACAATGAGCAGTTCTTC. The entire variable domain, with the rest obtained from reference TRBV5-4 and TRBJ2-1, is as follows: ETGVTQSPTHLIKTRGQQVTLRCSSQSGHNTVSWYQQALGQGPQFIFQYYREEENGRGNFPPRFSGLQFPNYSSELNVNALELDDSALYLCASSLEPGLAEYNEQFFGPGTRLTVL.

The rearrangement joins TRBV6-5 to TRBJ2-7; D not certain. CDR1 and CDR2 (germline): MNHEY, SVGAGI. V lost 7 bases to trimming and J lost 1 base, with 11 bases between them. The CDR3 length is 13 residues. This CDR3 is CASIMPGSYEQYF. The DNA for the CDR3 is TGTGCCAGCATCATGCCGGGTTCCTACGAGCAGTACTTC.

The genes are TRBV29-1 and TRBJ2-1; D uncertain. V shed 5 bases and J shed 0 bases, with 11 bases lying between them. This CDR3 spans 14 amino acids. Germline V CDR1 and CDR2: SQVTM, ANQGSEA. Here the CDR3 DNA reads TGCAGCGTTCTAGGTCACAGCTCCTACAATGAGCAGTTCTTC. This codes for CSVLGHSSYNEQFF.

The chain couples TRBV9 to TRBJ2-1; 8 bases align to TRBD2. In germline, CDR1 is SGDLS, CDR2 YYNGEE. V lost 4 bases to trimming and J lost 2 bases; unmatched junction nucleotides: 5. CDR3 length: 15 amino acids. The CDR3 DNA reads as TGTGCCAGCAGCCCCACTAGCGGAACCTACAATGAGCAGTTCTTC. As protein: CASSPTSGTYNEQFF.

The chain uses TRBV6-5 and TRBJ1-1, with D maybe TRBD1 (5 bases). V was cut by 8 bases and J by 4 bases, with 14 bases left in between. Germline V CDR1 and CDR2: MNHEY, SVGAGI. The CDR3 has 13 residues. As DNA, the CDR3 is TGTGCCAGCCAAAGGGGCCAGGGCACTGAAGCTTTCTTT. Translation: CASQRGQGTEAFF.

The rearrangement joins TRBV5-1 to TRBJ2-2; TRBD2 might be the D (6 bases). V shed 4 bases and J shed 4 bases, with 11 bases lying between them. Germline V CDR1 and CDR2: SGHRS, YFSETQ. The CDR3 sequence is 14 residues long. CDR3 sequence: CASSPLASTGELFF. The DNA of the CDR3 is TGCGCCAGCAGCCCCCTAGCGAGCACCGGGGAGCTGTTTTTT.

Here the CDR3 reads CASSSGGSGEKLFF. For the CDR3, the DNA is TGTGCCAGCAGTTCAGGGGGCTCTGGTGAAAAACTGTTTTTT. The chain employs TRBV6-1 and TRBJ1-4; 8 positions match TRBD1. Unmatched junction bases numbered 6, after V lost 5 bases and J lost 7 bases. The CDR3 has 14 residues. The germline gives CDR1 MNHNS, CDR2 SASEGT.

This clone was counted between two and nine times. Different DNA sequences within this sample yield the same CDR3. The rearrangement links TRBV6-6 to TRBJ1-5; D is unresolved. This CDR3 is 13 amino acids long. The V end lost 0 bases, the J end lost 1 base, and 1 base lay between the germline ends. Germline V gene lookup returns CDR1 MNHNY and CDR2 SVGAGI (reference sequence). This chain's CDR3 is CASSYSSNQPQHF. CDR3 bases: TGTGCCAGCAGTTACTCGAGCAATCAGCCCCAGCATTTT.

The genes are TRBV28 and TRBJ2-1; TRBD2 agrees at 7 bases. The CDR3 covers 14 residues. V dropped 5 bases and J dropped 2; count of bases not matched to a gene: 3. Germline-derived CDR1 and CDR2 are MDHEN and SYDVKM. The CDR3 region has the DNA TGTGCCAGCAGTCGGGAGGATGCCTACAATGAGCAGTTCTTC. Protein product: CASSREDAYNEQFF.

This chain joins TRBV9 and TRBJ1-5, with 7 nucleotides matching TRBD1. Unmatched junction bases numbered 3, after V lost 4 bases and J lost 2 bases. The CDR3 extends over 14 amino acids. Germline values: CDR1 SGDLS, CDR2 YYNGEE. The CDR3 DNA reads TGTGCCAGCAGCTTTGGACAGGGCAATCAGCCCCAGCATTTT. This sequence encodes CASSFGQGNQPQHF.

The V and J genes are TRBV6-6 and TRBJ2-1; D possibly corresponds to TRBD1 (6 bases). V was shortened by 8 bases and J by 4 bases, with 21 bases between the two germline ends. The CDR3 has 16 residues. The germline V gene has CDR1 MNHNY and CDR2 SVGAGI (reference sequence). The CDR3, as DNA: TGTGCCAGCTCCGCAGGCAGGGACACCTCATACAATGAGCAGTTCTTC. Its translation: CASSAGRDTSYNEQFF.

This clone appeared once. This sequence joins TRBV19 and TRBJ2-2, with D hard to call. Per germline, CDR1 LNHDA and CDR2 SQIVND (reference sequence). Trimming took 1 base from V and 0 from J, leaving 15 bases between them. CDR3 size: 18 residues. In DNA, the CDR3 is TGTGCCAGTAGTATAGCATCTACCCCAAGCTCGAACACCGGGGAGCTGTTTTTT. Amino acids: CASSIASTPSSNTGELFF.

A single count supports this clone. CDR3 region: CASSGAGGRINEQFF. CDR3 nucleotides: TGTGCCAGCAGTGGAGCGGGAGGGCGAATAAATGAGCAGTTCTTC. J is TRBJ2-1 and V is TRBV6-4, with TRBD2 matching 10 bases. There are 15 residues in the CDR3. Germline values: CDR1 MRHNA, CDR2 SNTAGT. Trimming removed 4 bases from V and 7 bases from J; junction bases left unmatched: 7.

DNA for the CDR3: TGTGCCAGCAGTGTCTACCAGGCAGGGGGATATCAAGAGACCCAGTACTTC. Its translation is CASSVYQAGGYQETQYF. V usage is TRBV6-4 and J usage is TRBJ2-5; 7 bases are a match to TRBD1. Germline loops: CDR1 MRHNA, CDR2 SNTAGT. The CDR3 consists of 17 residues. Germline trimming cut 4 bases from V and 2 bases from J; bases unmatched to any gene: 13.

The V gene is TRBV6-4, the J gene TRBJ2-7, with 9 bases matching TRBD1. V dropped 6 bases and J dropped 2; count of bases not matched to a gene: 8. The CDR3 loop spans 15 amino acids. Germline V CDR1 and CDR2: MRHNA, SNTAGT. The CDR3 is CASSIGGQGPYEQYF. The CDR3 region has the DNA TGTGCCAGCAGCATAGGGGGACAGGGTCCCTACGAGCAGTACTTC.

The chain joins TRBV18 to TRBJ2-7; 7 bases map to TRBD1. The CDR3 covers 15 residues. The V and J ends lost 3 bases and 3 bases, in that order; junction bases with no gene match: 8. Germline V gene data show CDR1 as KGHSH and CDR2 as LQKENI. The CDR3 DNA follows: TGTGCCAGCTCACCTTTCAGAAGGGACAGCTACGAGCAGTACTTC. It specifies CASSPFRRDSYEQYF.

The chain carries TRBV28 and TRBJ2-7; the match to TRBD2 covers 8 bases. J gave up 2 bases and V 7 bases, and 10 bases lay outside the gene matches. There are 15 residues in the CDR3. Germline V gene lookup returns CDR1 MDHEN and CDR2 SYDVKM. The CDR3 here is CASNSGEARAYEQYF. The CDR3 coding sequence is TGTGCCAGCAATAGCGGGGAAGCGAGGGCCTACGAGCAGTACTTC. Full variable domain (missing parts from reference TRBV28 and TRBJ2-7): DVKVTQSSRYLVKRTGEKVFLECVQDMDHENMFWYRQDPGLGLRLIYFSYDVKMKEKGDIPEGYSVSREKKERFSLILESASTNQTSMYLCASNSGEARAYEQYFGPGTRLTVT.

V and J are TRBV25-1 and TRBJ2-2; the match to TRBD2 covers 8 bases. J gave up 4 bases and V 5 bases, and 15 bases lay outside the gene matches. CDR1 MGHDK and CDR2 SYGVNS come from the germline V gene. The CDR3 consists of 18 residues. As DNA, the CDR3 is TGTGCCAGCAGTCACCTCCGGATGGGACTAGGTGGCACCGGGGAGCTGTTTTTT. Encoded protein: CASSHLRMGLGGTGELFF.